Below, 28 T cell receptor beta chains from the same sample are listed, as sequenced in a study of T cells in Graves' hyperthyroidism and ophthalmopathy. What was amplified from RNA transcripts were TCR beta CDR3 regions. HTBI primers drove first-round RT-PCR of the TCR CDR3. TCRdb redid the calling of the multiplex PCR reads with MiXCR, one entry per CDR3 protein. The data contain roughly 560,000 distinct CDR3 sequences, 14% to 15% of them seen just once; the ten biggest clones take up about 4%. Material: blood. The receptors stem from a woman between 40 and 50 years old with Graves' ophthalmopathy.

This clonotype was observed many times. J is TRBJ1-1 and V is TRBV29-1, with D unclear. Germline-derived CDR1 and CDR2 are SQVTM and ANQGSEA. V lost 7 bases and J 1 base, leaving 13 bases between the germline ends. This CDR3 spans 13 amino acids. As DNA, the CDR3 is TGCAGCGCTGACCAGGCAGGGAACACTGAAGCTTTCTTT. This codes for CSADQAGNTEAFF.

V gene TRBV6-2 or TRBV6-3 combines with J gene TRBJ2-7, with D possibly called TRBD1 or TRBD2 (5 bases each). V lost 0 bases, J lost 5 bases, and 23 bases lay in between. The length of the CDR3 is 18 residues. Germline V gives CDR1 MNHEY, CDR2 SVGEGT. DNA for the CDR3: TGTGCCAGCAGTTACTCAAGGGACCCGGTGGCACAGCCGAACGAGCAGTACTTC. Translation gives CASSYSRDPVAQPNEQYF.

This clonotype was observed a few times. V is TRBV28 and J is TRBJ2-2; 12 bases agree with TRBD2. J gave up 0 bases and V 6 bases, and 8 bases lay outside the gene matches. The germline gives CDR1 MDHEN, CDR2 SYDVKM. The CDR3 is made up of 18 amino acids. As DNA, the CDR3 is TGTGCCAGCAGCCCCTGGCGGACTAGCGGGACGAACACCGGGGAGCTGTTTTTT. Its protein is CASSPWRTSGTNTGELFF. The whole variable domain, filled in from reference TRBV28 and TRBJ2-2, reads DVKVTQSSRYLVKRTGEKVFLECVQDMDHENMFWYRQDPGLGLRLIYFSYDVKMKEKGDIPEGYSVSREKKERFSLILESASTNQTSMYLCASSPWRTSGTNTGELFFGEGSRLTVL.

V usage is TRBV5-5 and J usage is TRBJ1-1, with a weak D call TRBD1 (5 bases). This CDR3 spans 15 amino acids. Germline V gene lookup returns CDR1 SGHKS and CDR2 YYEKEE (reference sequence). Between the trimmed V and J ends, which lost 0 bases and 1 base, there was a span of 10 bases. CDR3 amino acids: CASSLVGLKNTEAFF. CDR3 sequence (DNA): TGTGCCAGCAGCTTGGTGGGACTCAAGAACACTGAAGCTTTCTTT.

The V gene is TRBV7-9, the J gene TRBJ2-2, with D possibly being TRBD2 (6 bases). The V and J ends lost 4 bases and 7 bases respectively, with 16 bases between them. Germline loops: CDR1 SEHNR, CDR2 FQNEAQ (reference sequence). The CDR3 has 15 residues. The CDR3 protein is CASSSDYKLDGELFF. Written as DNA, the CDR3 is TGTGCCAGCAGCTCGGACTATAAACTAGACGGGGAGCTGTTTTTT.

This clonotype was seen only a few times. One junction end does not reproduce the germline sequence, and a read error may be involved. The CDR3 here is CASSQDTVPGDEQYF. In DNA, the CDR3 is TGCGCCAGCAGCCAAGATACAGTGCCTGGGGACGAGCAGTACTTC. The chain has TRBV12-3 or TRBV12-4 and TRBJ2-7; D not resolved. This CDR3 has 15 amino acids.

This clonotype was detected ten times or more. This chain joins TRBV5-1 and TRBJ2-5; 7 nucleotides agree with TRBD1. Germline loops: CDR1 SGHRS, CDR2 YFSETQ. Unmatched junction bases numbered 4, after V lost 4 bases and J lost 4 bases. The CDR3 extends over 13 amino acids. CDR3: CASSPQGSETQYF. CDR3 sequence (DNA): TGCGCCAGCAGCCCACAGGGGTCAGAGACCCAGTACTTC.

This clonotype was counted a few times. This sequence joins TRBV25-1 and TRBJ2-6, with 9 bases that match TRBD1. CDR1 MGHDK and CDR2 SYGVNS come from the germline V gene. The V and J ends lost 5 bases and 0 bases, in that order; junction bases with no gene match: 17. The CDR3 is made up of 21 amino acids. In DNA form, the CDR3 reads TGTGCCAGCAGTACACGCCACAGGGGGCTTACTAAGTACTCTGGGGCCAACGTCCTGACTTTC. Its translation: CASSTRHRGLTKYSGANVLTF.

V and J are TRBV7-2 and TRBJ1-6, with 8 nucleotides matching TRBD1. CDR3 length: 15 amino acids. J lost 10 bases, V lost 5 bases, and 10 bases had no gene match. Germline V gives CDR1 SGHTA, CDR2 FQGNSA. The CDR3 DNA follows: TGTGCCAGCAGCCCGCACGGACAGGGCGCCTCACCCCTCCACTTT. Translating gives CASSPHGQGASPLHF.

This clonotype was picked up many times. The CDR3 nucleotides read TGTGCCAGCAGTCTGGGACAGGGGCGTAAAGAGACCCAGTACTTC. This gives the protein CASSLGQGRKETQYF. V usage is TRBV28 and J usage is TRBJ2-5, with TRBD1 matching over 10 bases. The CDR3 consists of 15 residues. The V gene end was trimmed by 5 bases and the J gene end by 3 bases; junction bases not matched to a gene: 6. Germline CDR1 and CDR2: MDHEN and SYDVKM.

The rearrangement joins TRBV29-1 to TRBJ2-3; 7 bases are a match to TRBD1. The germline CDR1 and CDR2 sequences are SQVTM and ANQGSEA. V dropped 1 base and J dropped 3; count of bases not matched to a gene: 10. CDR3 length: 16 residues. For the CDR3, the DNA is TGCAGCGTTGAAGGCCCAACAGGGGTTGGGACAGATACGCAGTATTTT. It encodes CSVEGPTGVGTDTQYF.

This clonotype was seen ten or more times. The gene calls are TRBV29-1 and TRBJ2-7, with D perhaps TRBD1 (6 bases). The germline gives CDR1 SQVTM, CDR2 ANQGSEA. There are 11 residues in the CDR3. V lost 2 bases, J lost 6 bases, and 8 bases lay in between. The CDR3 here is CSVEKGVEQYF. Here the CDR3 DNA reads TGCAGCGTTGAAAAGGGGGTCGAGCAGTACTTC.

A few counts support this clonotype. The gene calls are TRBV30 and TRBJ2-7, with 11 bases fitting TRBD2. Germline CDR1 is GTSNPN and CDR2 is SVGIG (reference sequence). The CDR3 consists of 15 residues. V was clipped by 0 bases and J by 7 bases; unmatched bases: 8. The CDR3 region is CAWSVLLAGEGEQYF. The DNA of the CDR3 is TGTGCCTGGAGTGTACTACTAGCGGGAGAGGGTGAGCAGTACTTC.

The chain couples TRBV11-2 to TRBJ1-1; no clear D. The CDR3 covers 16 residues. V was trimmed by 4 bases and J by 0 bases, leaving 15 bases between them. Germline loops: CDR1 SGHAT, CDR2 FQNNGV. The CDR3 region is CASSSYSGDMNTEAFF. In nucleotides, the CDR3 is TGTGCCAGCAGCTCCTATTCAGGAGACATGAACACTGAAGCTTTCTTT.

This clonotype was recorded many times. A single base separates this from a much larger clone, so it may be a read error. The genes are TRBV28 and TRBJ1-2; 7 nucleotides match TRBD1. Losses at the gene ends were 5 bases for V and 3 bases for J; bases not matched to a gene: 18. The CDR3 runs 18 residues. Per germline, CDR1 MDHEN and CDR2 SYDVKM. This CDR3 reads CASSKGESGTEFDYGYTF. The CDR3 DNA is TGTGCCAGCAGTAAAGGCGAATCCGGGACAGAGTTTGACTATGGCTACACCTTC.

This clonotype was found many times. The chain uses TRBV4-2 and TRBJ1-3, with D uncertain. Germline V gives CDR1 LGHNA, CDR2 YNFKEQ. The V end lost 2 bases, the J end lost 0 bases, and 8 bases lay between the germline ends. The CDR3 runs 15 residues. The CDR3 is CASSQSGFSGNTIYF. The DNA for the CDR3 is TGTGCCAGCAGCCAATCAGGATTCTCTGGAAACACCATATATTTT.

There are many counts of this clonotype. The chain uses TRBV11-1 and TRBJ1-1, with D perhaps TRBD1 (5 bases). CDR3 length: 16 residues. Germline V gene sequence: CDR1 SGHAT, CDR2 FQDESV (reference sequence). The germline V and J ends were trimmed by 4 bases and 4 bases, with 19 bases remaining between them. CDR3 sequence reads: CASSSTDRRPFTEAFF. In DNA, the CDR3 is TGTGCCAGCAGCTCAACCGACAGACGTCCCTTCACTGAAGCTTTCTTT.

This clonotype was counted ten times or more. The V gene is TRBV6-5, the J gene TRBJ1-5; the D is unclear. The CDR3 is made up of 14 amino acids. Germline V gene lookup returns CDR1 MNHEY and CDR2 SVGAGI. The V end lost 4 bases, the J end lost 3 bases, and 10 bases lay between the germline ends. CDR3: CASSFRQLNQPQHF. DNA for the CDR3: TGTGCCAGCAGTTTCAGGCAGCTCAATCAGCCCCAGCATTTT.

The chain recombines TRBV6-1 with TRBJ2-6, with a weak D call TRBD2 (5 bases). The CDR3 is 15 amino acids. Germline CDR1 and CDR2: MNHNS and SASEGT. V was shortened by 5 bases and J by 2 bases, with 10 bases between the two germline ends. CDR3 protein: CASSTHGAGANVLTF. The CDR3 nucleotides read TGTGCCAGCAGTACACACGGGGCTGGGGCCAACGTCCTGACTTTC.

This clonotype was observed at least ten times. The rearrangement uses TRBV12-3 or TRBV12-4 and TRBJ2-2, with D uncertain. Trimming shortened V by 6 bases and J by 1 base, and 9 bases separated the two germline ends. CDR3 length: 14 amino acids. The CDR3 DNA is TGTGCCAGCAGACCACGACTGAACACCGGGGAGCTGTTTTTT. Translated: CASRPRLNTGELFF.

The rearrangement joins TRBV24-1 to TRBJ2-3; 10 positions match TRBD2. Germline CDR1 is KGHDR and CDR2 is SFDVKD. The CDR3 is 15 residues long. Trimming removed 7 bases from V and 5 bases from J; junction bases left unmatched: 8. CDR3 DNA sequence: TGTGCCACCAGCGAAGCGGGAGGGCCAGGAGATACGCAGTATTTT. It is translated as CATSEAGGPGDTQYF.

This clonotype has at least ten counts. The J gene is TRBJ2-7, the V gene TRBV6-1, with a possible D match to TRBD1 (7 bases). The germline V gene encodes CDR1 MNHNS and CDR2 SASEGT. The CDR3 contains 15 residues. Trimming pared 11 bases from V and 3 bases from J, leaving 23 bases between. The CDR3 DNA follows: TGTGCCGGAGGGGGCGTCCGTGGGGGTGGCTACGAGCAGTACTTC. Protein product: CAGGGVRGGGYEQYF.

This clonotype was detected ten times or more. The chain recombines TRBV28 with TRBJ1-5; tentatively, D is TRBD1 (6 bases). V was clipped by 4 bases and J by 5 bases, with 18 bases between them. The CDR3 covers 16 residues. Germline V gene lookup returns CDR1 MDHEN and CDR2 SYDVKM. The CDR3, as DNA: TGTGCCAGCAGTTCCAAAACGGGACAAGGCGATCAGCCCCAGCATTTT. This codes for CASSSKTGQGDQPQHF.

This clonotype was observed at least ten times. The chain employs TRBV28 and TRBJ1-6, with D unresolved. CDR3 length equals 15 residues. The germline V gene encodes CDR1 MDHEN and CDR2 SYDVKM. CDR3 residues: CATCRESSYNSPLHF. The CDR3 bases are TGTGCTACCTGTAGGGAGAGCTCCTATAATTCACCCCTCCACTTT.

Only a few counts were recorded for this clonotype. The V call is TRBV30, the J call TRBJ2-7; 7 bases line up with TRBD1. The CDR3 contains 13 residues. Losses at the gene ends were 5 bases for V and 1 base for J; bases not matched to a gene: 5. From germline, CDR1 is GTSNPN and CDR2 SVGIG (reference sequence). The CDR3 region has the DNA TGTGCCTGGGGCAAGGGGGCATCCTACGAGCAGTACTTC. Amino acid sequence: CAWGKGASYEQYF.

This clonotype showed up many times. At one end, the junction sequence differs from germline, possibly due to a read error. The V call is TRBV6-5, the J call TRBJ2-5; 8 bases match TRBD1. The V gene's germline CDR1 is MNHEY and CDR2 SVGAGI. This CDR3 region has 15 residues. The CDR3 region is CASSYSRGPGETQYF. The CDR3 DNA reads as TGTGCCAGCAGCTACTCCAGGGGGCCGGGTGAGACCCAGTACTTC.

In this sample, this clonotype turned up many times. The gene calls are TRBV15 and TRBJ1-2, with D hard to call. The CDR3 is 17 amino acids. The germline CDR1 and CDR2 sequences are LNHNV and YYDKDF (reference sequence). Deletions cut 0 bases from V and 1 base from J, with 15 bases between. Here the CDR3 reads CATSREDMTVINYGYTF. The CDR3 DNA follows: TGTGCCACCAGCAGAGAGGATATGACGGTGATTAACTATGGCTACACCTTC.

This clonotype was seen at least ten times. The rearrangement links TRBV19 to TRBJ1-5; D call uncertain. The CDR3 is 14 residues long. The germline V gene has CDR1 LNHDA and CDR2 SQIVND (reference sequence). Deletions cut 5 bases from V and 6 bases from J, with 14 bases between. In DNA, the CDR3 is TGTGCCAGTAGTTCGTCAGGATTTGGTCAGCCCCAGCATTTT. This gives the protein CASSSSGFGQPQHF.